Reported below is one TCR beta chain. This sample stems from a study of blood T cell repertoires in COVID-19. As handled by the study authors: Estimation of nucleated cell counts was performed using reference gene primer amplification. Profiled with immunoSEQ multiplex PCR; TCRdb holds only in-frame clones, not every one. The V and J calls and clone size were taken over from that table, and D and trimming were inferred from the DNA. The table records under 150,000 clones, 80% of them present only once. CDR1 is SGHDN and CDR2 is FVKESK in the germline V gene. The CDR3 is 11 residues long. Trimming removed 10 bases at V and 3 bases at J, with 10 bases between.

The clonotype comes from a woman aged 45-65 years with acute or convalescent COVID-19. The V and J genes are TRBV14 and TRBJ2-7, with unresolved D. Sequencing input: peripheral blood. CDR3 residues: CATGPGYEQYF. The CDR3 DNA is TGTGCCACTGGCCCGGGCTACGAGCAGTACTTC. The full variable domain, with the rest looked up from reference TRBV14 and TRBJ2-7, is EAGVTQFPSHSVIEKGQTVTLRCDPISGHDNLYWYRRVMGKEIKFLLHFVKESKQDESGMPNNRFLAERTGGTYSTLKVQPAELEDSGVYFCATGPGYEQYFGPGTRLTVT.